This T cell receptor beta chain was observed in a study of blood T cell repertoires in COVID-19. Study context: Researchers got acute and convalescent COVID-19 samples from the United States, Italy and Spain. T cells, B-cell-depleted T cells, or PBMCs supplied cDNA or gDNA.

As processed by the authors: Estimates of nucleated cell counts were drawn from the amplification of reference gene primers. Sequencing used immunoSEQ multiplex PCR; TCRdb keeps in-frame clones, though not all of them. The D gene and trimming were derived from the DNA, and the V and J assignments and clone size from that table. The sample carries under 200,000 clones, approximately 80% recorded once. Sample: peripheral blood. The sequence was obtained from a woman aged 60-75 years with acute or convalescent COVID-19.

The CDR3 region has the DNA TGTGCCAGCAGCTTAACAGGGAAACAAAACATTCAGTACTTC. This gives the protein CASSLTGKQNIQYF. This sequence joins TRBV7-2 and TRBJ2-4, with D possibly matching TRBD1 (6 bases). Germline CDR1 is SGHTA and CDR2 is FQGNSA. The V gene lost 2 bases and the J gene lost 5 bases, with 10 bases spanning the gap. The CDR3 extends over 14 amino acids.